The 30 T cell receptor delta chains listed next were all sequenced from one sample in a study of gamma-delta T cells after stem cell transplantation. TCRdb re-called the RT-PCR reads through CATT. This table has 12,000 to 15,000 delta-chain clones, roughly 34% appearing once. The material sequenced was gamma-delta T cells. Receptors originate from a human donor. It is not recorded whose cells these are; they may come from a transplant donor.

The chain combines TRDV3 with TRDJ1, with TRDD3 identical over 11 bases. Germline CDR1 TVYSNPD, CDR2 GDNSRS (reference sequence). V lost 3 bases to trimming and J lost 3 bases; unmatched junction nucleotides: 24. The CDR3 consists of 20 residues. CDR3 bases: TGTGCCTTCCACACCTACGAGGGGCCCTGTACTGGGGGATATGCCGATAAACTCATCTTT. This translates into CAFHTYEGPCTGGYADKLIF.

The chain joins TRDV1 to TRDJ1; 8 positions match TRDD3. The germline V gene has CDR1 TSWWSYY and CDR2 QGS. Unmatched junction bases numbered 32, after V lost 2 bases and J lost 0 bases. The CDR3 is made up of 25 amino acids. CDR3 DNA: TGTGCTCTTGGGGAAAAGCGCTTCGGGCCCCGGGGGATAAGGGCCCCTAAGACATACACCGATAAACTCATCTTT. Translating it yields CALGEKRFGPRGIRAPKTYTDKLIF.

The rearrangement joins TRDV3 to TRDJ1; 9 bases match TRDD3. CDR1 is TVYSNPD and CDR2 is GDNSRS in the germline V gene (reference sequence). The CDR3 extends over 18 amino acids. The J segment lost 6 bases and the V segment lost 4 bases, leaving 24 bases of the junction unmatched. The CDR3 DNA reads TGTGCCTCCTCCAGCTCCCCTTCCTCACTGGGGGAGGGGAATAAACTCATCTTT. Amino acids: CASSSSPSSLGEGNKLIF.

A few counts support this clone. Other nucleotide sequences in the sample specify the same CDR3. The rearrangement uses TRDV2 and TRDJ1; weak D call: TRDD3 (6 bases). The CDR3 runs to 16 residues. The germline V gene has CDR1 GEAIGNYY and CDR2 EKD. Trimming removed 0 bases at V and 5 bases at J, with 18 bases between. CDR3 DNA sequence: TGTGCCTGTGACACCAATAAAGGATACTCTTCTGATAAACTCATCTTT. Protein sequence: CACDTNKGYSSDKLIF.

This clone turned up a few times. The rearrangement links TRDV2 to TRDJ2; 13 nucleotides match TRDD3. Germline-derived CDR1 and CDR2 are GEAIGNYY and EKD. V gave up 2 bases and J gave up 6 bases; unmatched junction bases: 2. The CDR3 is 15 residues long. DNA for the CDR3: TGTGCCTGTGACATACTGGGGGATACGCCAGCACAACTCTTCTTT. The encoded protein is CACDILGDTPAQLFF.

This sequence joins TRDV1 and TRDJ1; the match to TRDD3 covers 9 bases. The CDR3 has 18 amino acids. J lost 0 bases, V lost 0 bases, and 8 bases had no gene match. Germline-derived CDR1 and CDR2 are TSWWSYY and QGS. The CDR3 sequence: CALGELGGGYRYTDKLIF. The CDR3 region has the DNA TGTGCTCTTGGGGAACTTGGAGGGGGATACAGGTACACCGATAAACTCATCTTT.

This clone was recorded a few times. The rearrangement joins TRAV29/DV5 to TRDJ1; D tentatively reads TRDD2 or TRDD3 (7 bases each). Deletions cut 0 bases from V and 4 bases from J, with 43 bases between. Germline V gene sequence: CDR1 NSMFDY, CDR2 ISSIKDK. The CDR3 is made up of 24 amino acids. The CDR3 here is CAASAIGETRSYLPLGEYSDKLIF. The CDR3, as DNA: TGTGCAGCAAGCGCGATCGGTGAGACTCGTTCCTACCTACCGTTGGGGGAATACAGCGATAAACTCATCTTT.

The rearrangement joins TRDV3 to TRDJ1, with D hard to call. Germline V lookup: CDR1 TVYSNPD, CDR2 GDNSRS (reference sequence). The CDR3 is 13 amino acids. The germline V and J ends were trimmed by 1 base and 2 bases, with 11 bases remaining between them. For the CDR3, the DNA is TGTGCCTTTAAGCGGTCCCGGACCGATAAACTCATCTTT. Amino acid sequence: CAFKRSRTDKLIF.

The table lists this clone with a few counts. This may come from a read error, since a much larger clone is one base off. Additional DNA sequences in this sample encode the identical CDR3. In DNA, the CDR3 is TGTGCCTGTGACATACTGGGGGATTTGACAGCACAGCTCTTCTTT. It specifies CACDILGDLTAQLFF. The chain combines TRDV2 with TRDJ2; TRDD3 matches 10 bases. The CDR3 is made up of 15 amino acids. CDR1 GEAIGNYY and CDR2 EKD come from the germline V gene.

This clone showed up just a few times. The sample holds other DNA sequences that translate to the same CDR3. V and J are TRDV2 and TRDJ3, with 13 bases matching TRDD3. Trimming removed 1 base from V and 4 bases from J; junction bases left unmatched: 3. The germline gives CDR1 GEAIGNYY, CDR2 EKD. The CDR3 is made up of 18 amino acids. The chain's CDR3 is CACDTVLGDTWDTRQMFF. The CDR3 DNA sequence: TGTGCCTGTGACACGGTACTGGGGGATACGTGGGACACCCGACAGATGTTTTTC.

Comments on this clone: The junction departs from the called germline gene at one end, perhaps through a read error. This chain uses TRDV3 with TRDJ1; TRDD3 matches 9 bases. The CDR3 totals 14 residues. The germline V gene encodes CDR1 TVYSNPD and CDR2 GDNSRS (reference sequence). The CDR3 nucleotides are TGTGCCTTTCCCCGTTACTGGGGGACCGTTAAACTCATCTTT. It is translated as CAFPRYWGTVKLIF.

CDR3 sequence: CALGNGLLDMESLDPYTDKLIF. In DNA, the CDR3 is TGTGCTCTTGGGAATGGGCTACTGGATATGGAGTCCTTGGATCCGTACACCGATAAACTCATCTTT. The chain carries TRDV1 and TRDJ1, with a tentative D call TRDD3 (5 bases). CDR3 length: 22 amino acids. Per germline, CDR1 TSWWSYY and CDR2 QGS. Trimming removed 5 bases at V and 0 bases at J, with 34 bases between.

The sample holds a few counts of this clone. The chain carries TRAV29/DV5 and TRDJ2; TRDD3 agrees at 13 bases. Germline CDR1 and CDR2: NSMFDY and ISSIKDK. This CDR3 spans 17 amino acids. With V trimmed by 2 bases and J by 6 bases, 10 bases remained unmatched. The DNA for the CDR3 is TGTGCAGCAAGTCATACAACTGGGGGATACGTGGCAGCACAACTCTTCTTT. Translating it yields CAASHTTGGYVAAQLFF.

The V call is TRDV3, the J call TRDJ1, with D perhaps TRDD2 or TRDD3 (7 bases each). The germline V gene has CDR1 TVYSNPD and CDR2 GDNSRS (reference sequence). This CDR3 is built from 21 residues. The V end lost 3 bases, the J end lost 0 bases, and 35 bases lay between the germline ends. This CDR3 reads CAFITRIPTGDRSKNTDKLIF. CDR3 DNA: TGTGCCTTCATAACAAGAATTCCTACTGGGGATAGGAGCAAAAACACCGATAAACTCATCTTT.

This clone is medium-sized. The sample holds other DNA sequences that translate to the same CDR3. The CDR3 here is CACDTWGSWDTRQMFF. The CDR3 coding sequence is TGTGCCTGTGACACCTGGGGCTCCTGGGACACCCGACAGATGTTTTTC. This chain links TRDV2 with TRDJ3; tentative D call: TRDD3 (5 bases). Per germline, CDR1 GEAIGNYY and CDR2 EKD. The V gene lost 0 bases and the J gene lost 0 bases, with 5 bases spanning the gap. The CDR3 spans 16 residues.

A note on this clone: The same CDR3 is also encoded by other DNA sequences in this sample. The chain joins TRDV1 to TRDJ2, with TRDD3 matching over 12 bases. Germline V lookup: CDR1 TSWWSYY, CDR2 QGS. V shed 5 bases and J 0 bases; nucleotides not matched to a gene: 22. This CDR3 has 23 amino acids. CDR3 sequence: CALGKVVQPLLGDTRALTAQLFF. The CDR3 bases are TGTGCTCTTGGGAAGGTGGTTCAACCTCTACTGGGGGATACACGGGCTTTGACAGCACAACTCTTCTTT.

This clone occurred a few times. The chain carries TRDV3 and TRDJ1, with 7 bases fitting TRDD3. V shed 4 bases, J shed 10 bases, and the junction held 12 bases outside the gene matches. Germline CDR1 TVYSNPD, CDR2 GDNSRS (reference sequence). The CDR3 runs 12 residues. CDR3 nucleotide sequence: TGTGCCTCCTTTGGTGGTGCTGGGGGACTCATCTTT. Its translation: CASFGGAGGLIF.

The chain employs TRDV3 and TRDJ2; 10 nucleotides line up with TRDD3. This CDR3 is built from 21 residues. Germline CDR1 and CDR2: TVYSNPD and GDNSRS (reference sequence). After removal of 2 bases from V and 0 bases from J, the junction contained 21 bases not matched to a gene. CDR3 residues: CAFLPYRKTGGFRTLTAQLFF. In nucleotides, the CDR3 is TGTGCCTTTTTACCCTACCGGAAAACTGGGGGATTCAGAACTTTGACAGCACAACTCTTCTTT.

This clone was seen more than once but under ten times. The rearrangement uses TRDV1 and TRDJ1, with D unclear. CDR1 is TSWWSYY and CDR2 is QGS in the germline V gene. The CDR3 loop spans 16 amino acids. Trimming shortened V by 0 bases and J by 0 bases, and 11 bases separated the two germline ends. CDR3 sequence reads: CALGELLSDYTDKLIF. The CDR3 DNA reads TGTGCTCTTGGGGAACTCCTTTCCGATTACACCGATAAACTCATCTTT.

This clone has more than one count but fewer than ten. The J gene is TRDJ3, the V gene TRDV1; possibly TRDD3 for D (6 bases). Germline V gene data show CDR1 as TSWWSYY and CDR2 as QGS. This CDR3 region has 24 residues. Trimming shortened V by 0 bases and J by 0 bases, and 27 bases separated the two germline ends. The CDR3 nucleotides read TGTGCTCTTGGGGAACTCCAATGTTTTGGGGGTTCTTTATATAGCTCCTGGGACACCCGACAGATGTTTTTC. This codes for CALGELQCFGGSLYSSWDTRQMFF.

This clone counts as medium-sized. The gene calls are TRDV1 and TRDJ2, with D unresolved. With 0 bases removed from V and 2 bases from J, the gap between germline ends came to 22 bases. The CDR3 is 20 amino acids. Germline V gives CDR1 TSWWSYY, CDR2 QGS. The CDR3 region has the DNA TGTGCTCTTGGGGAACTTGACGAACTGCTTCGGCTCGAGTTGACAGCACAACTCTTCTTT. Translated, it gives CALGELDELLRLELTAQLFF.

On this clone itself: A much more abundant neighbour one base away suggests this may be a read error. The chain links TRDV2 to TRDJ2, with 9 bases identical to TRDD3. This CDR3 contains 15 residues. From germline, CDR1 is GEAIGNYY and CDR2 EKD. DNA of the CDR3: TGTGCCCGTGACGTACTGGGGGATTTGACAGCACAACTCTTCTTT. Amino acid sequence: CARDVLGDLTAQLFF.

This clone appeared a few times. This rearrangement joins TRDV1 to TRDJ1, with D unclear. V dropped 1 base and J dropped 0 bases, with 21 bases sitting between them. Germline V gene data show CDR1 as TSWWSYY and CDR2 as QGS. CDR3 size: 19 residues. CDR3 in DNA: TGTGCTCTTGGGGAACCAGGACACGCCCCTGACCCGTACACCGATAAACTCATCTTT. Its translation is CALGEPGHAPDPYTDKLIF.

Comment on this clone: Within the sample, other DNA sequences also encode this same CDR3. J is TRDJ1 and V is TRDV1, with 8 nucleotides matching TRDD3. Looked up from germline, CDR1 is TSWWSYY and CDR2 is QGS. The CDR3 runs 24 residues. V dropped 5 bases and J dropped 5; count of bases not matched to a gene: 37. The CDR3 DNA follows: TGTGCTCTTGGGAAGGGGACCCTGGGGCTACAGCCGATCTTTGGGGATACCGGGCGTGATAAACTCATCTTT. Its translation: CALGKGTLGLQPIFGDTGRDKLIF.

This clone was seen only a few times. This chain links TRDV1 with TRDJ1, with TRDD3 matching over 7 bases. V gave up 5 bases and J gave up 0 bases; unmatched junction bases: 24. The germline V gene has CDR1 TSWWSYY and CDR2 QGS. This CDR3 contains 21 residues. The CDR3 region has the DNA TGTGCTCTTGGGACAACTTCCCCAAATACTACGGGGATATACCACACCGATAAACTCATCTTT. Protein sequence: CALGTTSPNTTGIYHTDKLIF.

A note on this clone: Additional DNA sequences in this sample encode the identical CDR3. The genes are TRDV1 and TRDJ1; TRDD2 is a possible D gene (6 bases). The V and J ends lost 0 bases and 3 bases respectively, with 32 bases between them. Germline loops: CDR1 TSWWSYY, CDR2 QGS. The CDR3 extends over 22 amino acids. The DNA for the CDR3 is TGTGCTCTTGGGGAACTAGTGGTCCTACGTATGAGGGTCAAAAAGGCGGCCGATAAACTCATCTTT. This sequence encodes CALGELVVLRMRVKKAADKLIF.

The rearrangement uses TRDV2 and TRDJ2; possibly TRDD3 for D (6 bases). The V gene's germline CDR1 is GEAIGNYY and CDR2 EKD. V was pared by 0 bases and J by 3 bases, with 10 bases between. This CDR3 has 15 amino acids. The CDR3 protein is CACDTLGGMTAQLFF. The CDR3 coding sequence is TGTGCCTGTGACACCTTAGGGGGAATGACAGCACAACTCTTCTTT.

This chain links TRDV1 with TRDJ1; D possibly corresponds to TRDD2 (6 bases). V was clipped by 5 bases and J by 2 bases, with 33 bases between them. This CDR3 has 21 residues. Germline V gene data show CDR1 as TSWWSYY and CDR2 as QGS. This CDR3 is CALGKAAFPIFLSGTTDKLIF. The CDR3, as DNA: TGTGCTCTTGGGAAAGCGGCCTTCCCCATATTTCTGTCCGGAACGACCGATAAACTCATCTTT.

The V gene is TRDV1, the J gene TRDJ1; 12 bases fit TRDD3. Germline loops: CDR1 TSWWSYY, CDR2 QGS. There are 19 residues in the CDR3. V shed 0 bases and J 1 base; nucleotides not matched to a gene: 9. The DNA of the CDR3 is TGTGCTCTTGGGGAACTAGTGCTGGGGGATACGCGAGGCACCGATAAACTCATCTTT. Encoded protein: CALGELVLGDTRGTDKLIF.

This clone was seen only a few times. V usage is TRDV1 and J usage is TRDJ1; 13 bases fit TRDD3. V shed 9 bases, J shed 0 bases, and the junction held 16 bases outside the gene matches. Germline CDR1 reads TSWWSYY; CDR2 reads QGS. CDR3 length: 19 amino acids. The CDR3 DNA is TGTGCTCTAATCCTGCTTCGGTACTGGGGGATACGGTACACCGATAAACTCATCTTT. Translating gives CALILLRYWGIRYTDKLIF.